This T cell receptor (beta chain) came from a study of T cell responses to AZD1222 COVID-19 vaccine. Note on this clone: What it binds is unknown.

Clones were read by immunoSEQ multiplex PCR, and TCRdb kept only the in-frame ones, dropping some. The sample holds around 120,000 clones, approximately 86% seen once. General observations from the study: Repertoires were collected only later (after the peak T cell response had occurred).

Sequenced here: peripheral blood, sampled on day 0 of AZD1222 vaccination. The TCR originated in an adult in good health.

Written as DNA, the CDR3 is TGTGCCACCAGCAGGGGGGGACAAGAGACCCAGTACTTC. It encodes CATSRGGQETQYF. This chain uses TRBV24-1 with TRBJ2-5; the D call may be TRBD1 or TRBD2 (7 bases each). The CDR3 loop spans 13 amino acids. Germline-derived CDR1 and CDR2 are KGHDR and SFDVKD. V gave up 7 bases and J gave up 2 bases, with 10 bases separating them.